A selection of T cell receptor beta chains follows, all from one sample in a study of response to subunit inactivated influenza vaccine. MiXCR, run by TCRdb on the RT-PCR reads, gives a single entry per CDR3 protein. The sample carries more than 500,000 distinct CDR3 sequences, about 11% recorded once. This same sample was also taken into another study, of T cells expressing NK-cell markers.

Source: PBMCs from blood, taken on the day of vaccination. Receptors originate from a man in his fifties or sixties who received an inactivated influenza vaccine. The CDR3 runs from the conserved cysteine through the conserved F or W. A D gene is named only where the DNA matches it firmly. Size values are once, few and many counts, or a class for expanded clones, and some rows have none.

>TRBV13|TRBJ2-7|TRBD2|few
TGTGCCAGCAGCTTAGGCGGGAGGTGGGGCTCTCCTTTGGAGCAGTACTTC
CASSLGGRWGSPLEQYF
>TRBV5-1|TRBJ2-7|.|.
TGCGCCAGCAGCTTGGCGGGGGACACCTCCTACGAGCAGTACTTC
CASSLAGDTSYEQYF
>TRBV11-2|TRBJ2-3|TRBD2|.
TGTGCCAGCAGCAACACGGGACTAGCGACGCAGTATTTT
CASSNTGLATQYF
>TRBV4-2|TRBJ2-7|TRBD1|.
TGTGCCAGCAGCCAAGATTCAGCCTATCAGGGGACAGGCTACGAGCAGTACTTC
CASSQDSAYQGTGYEQYF
>TRBV28|TRBJ1-2|.|few
TGTGCCAGCAGTTTATCCGAGGGGACGGACTATGGCTACACCTTC
CASSLSEGTDYGYTF
>TRBV18|TRBJ1-3|.|few
TGTGCCAGCTCACCCTCCAGCTTGCTCTCTGGAAACACCATATATTTT
CASSPSSLLSGNTIYF
>TRBV7-9|TRBJ2-3|.|few
TGTGCCAGCAGATCAAGACTAGTTACAGATACGCAGTATTTT
CASRSRLVTDTQYF
>TRBV9|TRBJ2-5|.|.
TGTGCCAGCAGCGTAGGTGGGGGAGGCCAAGTAAATCACCAAGAGACCCAGTACTTC
CASSVGGGGQVNHQETQYF
>TRBV5-1|TRBJ2-1|TRBD2|.
TGCGCCAGCAGTCGTCTTGCCTCAGGGACTAGCGGGGGCAGCTCCTACAATGAGCAGTTCTTC
CASSRLASGTSGGSSYNEQFF
>TRBV27|TRBJ2-7|TRBD1|.
TGTGCCAGCAGTCACGACAGGGGGATCTACGAGCAGTACTTC
CASSHDRGIYEQYF
>TRBV4-3|TRBJ2-7|.|.
TGCGCCAGCAGCCAAGATCTCGAAATACATACCTACGAGCAGTACTTC
CASSQDLEIHTYEQYF
>TRBV6-1|TRBJ2-7|.|few
TGTGCCAGCAGTCGGGGGAACGACGGCTACGAGCAGTACTTC
CASSRGNDGYEQYF
>TRBV4-1|TRBJ2-2|TRBD1|few
TGCGCCAGCAGCCAAGACGGCAGGGGGACCGGGGAGCTGTTTTTT
CASSQDGRGTGELFF
>TRBV4-3|TRBJ2-5|TRBD2|once
TGCGCCAGCAGCCAAAATCAACTAGCGGTGGAGACCCAGTACTTC
CASSQNQLAVETQYF
>TRBV2|TRBJ2-3|.|few
TGTGCCAGCAGGGGACTCAGATTTAACACAGATACGCAGTATTTT
CASRGLRFNTDTQYF
>TRBV15|TRBJ1-5|TRBD1|few
TGTGCCACCAGCACTACAGGGGGACAGCCCCAGCATTTT
CATSTTGGQPQHF
>TRBV12-3/TRBV12-4|TRBJ2-5|.|.
TGTGCCAGCAGTTTGGGGCAGGAGGGGGAGACCCAGTACTTC
CASSLGQEGETQYF
>TRBV6-2/TRBV6-3|TRBJ2-1|TRBD1|.
TGTGCCAGCAGTGACCGACAGGGTCGGGATGAGCAGTTCTTC
CASSDRQGRDEQFF
>TRBV11-2|TRBJ2-3|TRBD2|.
TGTGCCAGCAGCTTAGGACTAGCCTACCTACCAGATACGCAGTATTTT
CASSLGLAYLPDTQYF
>TRBV7-8|TRBJ1-5|.|few
TGTGCCAGCAGCTTAAGTTCACCCAAGGAGAATCAGCCCCAGCATTTT
CASSLSSPKENQPQHF
>TRBV12-3/TRBV12-4|TRBJ2-7|TRBD1|.
TGTGCCAGCAGCCCTGGGACAGGCCAGGGGGCTTACGAGCAGTACTTC
CASSPGTGQGAYEQYF
>TRBV20-1|TRBJ1-1|.|.
TGCAGTGCTCCAAAGGAGAGCCTGAACACTGAAGCTTTCTTT
CSAPKESLNTEAFF
>TRBV6-2/TRBV6-3|TRBJ2-1|.|few
TGTGCCAGCAGTTACCAAGGGGGCTCCTACAATGAGCAGTTCTTC
CASSYQGGSYNEQFF
>TRBV20-1|TRBJ1-4|TRBD1|many
TGCAGTGCCCACCCCTCGGTGGGACAGGGGGATGCAACTAATGAAAAACTGTTTTTT
CSAHPSVGQGDATNEKLFF
>TRBV12-3/TRBV12-4|TRBJ2-2|.|.
TGTGCCACCCCGGCGTTTGGGGTGAACACCGGGGAGCTGTTTTTT
CATPAFGVNTGELFF
>TRBV6-2/TRBV6-3|TRBJ2-1|TRBD2|.
TGTGCCAGCAGTCCCGGGAGGGCCTCTGGCGAGCAGTTCTTC
CASSPGRASGEQFF
>TRBV6-1|TRBJ1-4|.|few
TGTGCCAGCAGTACGCACGGCTTTGAAAAACTGTTTTTT
CASSTHGFEKLFF
>TRBV24-1|TRBJ2-5|.|.
TGTGCCACCAGTGAACCGATTAGCGGAGAGCAAGAGACCCAGTACTTC
CATSEPISGEQETQYF
>TRBV5-6|TRBJ1-5|.|once
TGTGCCAGCAGCTTTTGGACAGCCTTGAGCAATCAGCCCCAGCATTTT
CASSFWTALSNQPQHF
>TRBV7-8|TRBJ2-3|.|.
TGTGCCAGCAGCTTATTGGTGGGCACAGATACGCAGTATTTT
CASSLLVGTDTQYF
>TRBV7-8|TRBJ1-6|.|.
TGTGCCAGCAGCTTAGGGGCCTCAGGGGATTCACCCCTCCACTTT
CASSLGASGDSPLHF
>TRBV7-2|TRBJ2-7|TRBD1|few
TGTGCCAGCACCCCGGGGACAGCCTACGAGCAGTACTTC
CASTPGTAYEQYF
>TRBV7-9|TRBJ2-7|.|many
TGTGCCAGCAGCTTAATTGGGATGCGGAACGAGCAGTACTTC
CASSLIGMRNEQYF
>TRBV29-1|TRBJ2-3|TRBD1|few
TGCAGCGCTTGGGACAGGGGGCTTCCCACAGATACGCAGTATTTT
CSAWDRGLPTDTQYF
>TRBV29-1|TRBJ2-7|TRBD2|.
TGCAGCGCCTCGAGCGTTGGGAGGGAGTACGAGCAGTACTTC
CSASSVGREYEQYF
>TRBV11-3|TRBJ2-7|.|.
TGTGCCAGCAGCCCCCTAGAGCACTCCTACGAGCAGTACTTC
CASSPLEHSYEQYF
>TRBV6-2/TRBV6-3|TRBJ2-1|TRBD1|.
TGTGCCAGCAGGAGGACAGGGGTAGGAAATGAGCAGTTCTTC
CASRRTGVGNEQFF
>TRBV30|TRBJ2-2|.|.
TGTGCCTGGGGAAACTGGCCCGGGGAGCTGTTTTTT
CAWGNWPGELFF
>TRBV7-9|TRBJ2-7|.|few
TGTGCCAGCAGCTATTCACAGGGTTCCTACGAGCAGTACTTC
CASSYSQGSYEQYF
>TRBV3-1|TRBJ2-3|TRBD1|.
TGTGCCAGCAGCCAGACGGACAGGCGTGCCACAGATACGCAGTATTTT
CASSQTDRRATDTQYF
>TRBV7-9|TRBJ2-5|.|few
TGTGCCAGCAGCGCGGGACAGTTTCAAGAGACCCAGTACTTC
CASSAGQFQETQYF
>TRBV15|TRBJ1-1|.|few
TGTGCCACCGCCCGACCCGGTAAAGCTTTCTTT
CATARPGKAFF
>TRBV12-3/TRBV12-4|TRBJ2-1|.|many
TGTGCCAGCAGTGGAACAGGTGACGTTAACGATGAGCAGTTCTTC
CASSGTGDVNDEQFF
>TRBV28|TRBJ2-7|TRBD1|few
TGTGCCAGCAGGACCGGACAGGTCTACGAGCAGTACTTC
CASRTGQVYEQYF
>TRBV6-2/TRBV6-3|TRBJ1-1|.|.
TGTGCCAGCAATACAGCGAACACTGAAGCTTTCTTT
CASNTANTEAFF
>TRBV20-1|TRBJ1-1|TRBD1|.
TGCAGTGCAGATCGACAGGGCCCCACCGAAGCTTTCTTT
CSADRQGPTEAFF
>TRBV5-1|TRBJ2-2|.|few
TGCGCCAGCAGCTCCAGAGGGGGGGTCACCGGGGAGCTGTTTTTT
CASSSRGGVTGELFF
>TRBV28|TRBJ2-5|TRBD1|few
TGTGCCAGCAGTTTAGCGACAGGGGGCAGAGAGACCCAGTACTTC
CASSLATGGRETQYF
>TRBV18|TRBJ1-1|.|.
TGTGCCAGCTCATCGTCGAGAGTTATGGATGAAGCTTTCTTT
CASSSSRVMDEAFF
>TRBV20-1|TRBJ2-7|TRBD1|.
TGCAGTGCTAGAGATTGGGACAGGGAGGTCTACGAGCAGTACTTC
CSARDWDREVYEQYF
>TRBV7-2|TRBJ2-6|.|.
TGTGCCAGCAGCTTAGCCACAGGAGGACGCTTTTCTTGGGCCAACGTCCTGACTTTC
CASSLATGGRFSWANVLTF
>TRBV20-1|TRBJ2-3|TRBD1|many
TGCAGTGTTACCCCGACAGGGTCGGATACGCAGTATTTT
CSVTPTGSDTQYF
>TRBV7-3|TRBJ2-2|.|few
TGTGCCAGCAGGCCCACGGAAACCGGGGAGCTGTTTTTT
CASRPTETGELFF